This is a list of T cell receptor beta chains from one sample in a study of CD8+ T cells in alopecia areata. The assay was immunoSEQ multiplex PCR, and TCRdb's table has in-frame clones only and misses some. Here the sample spans over 120,000 clones, about 60% being singletons. This specimen was CD4+ T cells sorted from blood, taken at week 0. The receptor set was obtained from a human donor with alopecia areata. Each CDR3 is given with its conserved first and last residue. Each record gives: D gene, clone size, V gene, J gene, CDR3 protein, CDR3 DNA. A D gene is named only where the DNA matches it firmly. Rows may omit the clone size; those that give it use once, few, many or a size class.

d_gene: -; abundance: -; v_gene: TRBV6-5; j_gene: TRBJ2-7; CDR3aa: CASSYSYDRITYEQYF; CDR3nt: TGTGCCAGCAGTTACTCGTATGACAGAATAACCTACGAGCAGTACTTC
d_gene: -; abundance: few; v_gene: TRBV2; j_gene: TRBJ2-1; CDR3aa: CASSEAGNEQFF; CDR3nt: TGTGCCAGCAGTGAGGCGGGGAATGAGCAGTTCTTC
d_gene: TRBD1; abundance: -; v_gene: TRBV7-9; j_gene: TRBJ2-7; CDR3aa: CASSLGTVSYEQYF; CDR3nt: TGTGCCAGCAGCTTGGGGACAGTATCCTACGAGCAGTACTTC
d_gene: -; abundance: -; v_gene: TRBV6-5; j_gene: TRBJ2-5; CDR3aa: CASRQRGVETQYF; CDR3nt: TGTGCCAGCAGGCAGAGGGGAGTCGAGACCCAGTACTTC
d_gene: -; abundance: -; v_gene: TRBV30; j_gene: TRBJ2-7; CDR3aa: CAWSLGPYEQYF; CDR3nt: TGTGCCTGGAGTCTAGGGCCCTACGAGCAGTACTTC
d_gene: -; abundance: -; v_gene: TRBV6-4; j_gene: TRBJ2-7; CDR3aa: CASSDFDNSYEQYF; CDR3nt: TGTGCCAGCAGTGACTTTGACAACTCCTACGAGCAGTACTTC
d_gene: -; abundance: -; v_gene: TRBV21-1; j_gene: TRBJ2-1; CDR3aa: CASSKGERGYNEQFF; CDR3nt: TGTGCCAGCAGCAAGGGCGAGCGGGGGTACAATGAGCAGTTCTTC
d_gene: TRBD2; abundance: -; v_gene: TRBV5-1; j_gene: TRBJ2-3; CDR3aa: CASRPSGVDTQYF; CDR3nt: TGCGCCAGCCGACCTAGCGGGGTAGATACGCAGTATTTT
d_gene: TRBD1; abundance: -; v_gene: TRBV30; j_gene: TRBJ1-5; CDR3aa: CAWSEGQINQPQHF; CDR3nt: TGTGCCTGGAGTGAGGGACAGATTAATCAGCCCCAGCATTTT
d_gene: TRBD2; abundance: -; v_gene: TRBV19; j_gene: TRBJ2-3; CDR3aa: CASSPSGATDTQYF; CDR3nt: TGTGCCAGTAGCCCTAGCGGGGCAACAGATACGCAGTATTTT
d_gene: -; abundance: -; v_gene: TRBV30; j_gene: TRBJ2-7; CDR3aa: CAWSQFSYEQYF; CDR3nt: TGTGCCTGGAGCCAATTCTCCTACGAGCAGTACTTC
d_gene: -; abundance: -; v_gene: TRBV6-5; j_gene: TRBJ1-1; CDR3aa: CASTQDGNTEAFF; CDR3nt: TGTGCCAGCACCCAGGACGGGAACACTGAAGCTTTCTTT
d_gene: -; abundance: -; v_gene: TRBV10-3; j_gene: TRBJ2-5; CDR3aa: CAISEQGPTQTQYF; CDR3nt: TGTGCCATCAGTGAGCAGGGTCCAACCCAGACCCAGTACTTC
d_gene: -; abundance: -; v_gene: TRBV7-9; j_gene: TRBJ1-2; CDR3aa: CASSIQQGDYGYTF; CDR3nt: TGTGCCAGCAGCATTCAACAGGGAGACTATGGCTACACCTTC
d_gene: -; abundance: few; v_gene: TRBV29-1; j_gene: TRBJ1-3; CDR3aa: CSVQQVNSGNTIYF; CDR3nt: TGCAGCGTCCAACAGGTTAACTCTGGAAACACCATATATTTT
d_gene: -; abundance: -; v_gene: TRBV29-1; j_gene: TRBJ1-4; CDR3aa: CSVGYQLSNEKLFF; CDR3nt: TGCAGCGTTGGCTACCAGCTATCAAATGAAAAACTGTTTTTT
d_gene: -; abundance: -; v_gene: TRBV9; j_gene: TRBJ1-6; CDR3aa: CASSVESGGNSPLHF; CDR3nt: TGTGCCAGCAGCGTAGAATCTGGGGGTAATTCACCCCTCCACTTT
d_gene: -; abundance: few; v_gene: TRBV29-1; j_gene: TRBJ1-1; CDR3aa: CSVGNTEAFF; CDR3nt: TGCAGCGTTGGAAACACTGAAGCTTTCTTT
d_gene: -; abundance: -; v_gene: TRBV25-1; j_gene: TRBJ2-1; CDR3aa: CASTPAGSYNEQFF; CDR3nt: TGTGCCAGCACCCCGGCGGGCTCCTACAATGAGCAGTTCTTC
d_gene: TRBD1; abundance: -; v_gene: TRBV5-1; j_gene: TRBJ2-5; CDR3aa: CASSEGQGGETQYF; CDR3nt: TGCGCCAGCAGCGAGGGACAGGGGGGGGAGACCCAGTACTTC
d_gene: -; abundance: few; v_gene: TRBV19; j_gene: TRBJ1-5; CDR3aa: CASTTSGGIGQPQHF; CDR3nt: TGTGCCAGTACCACTTCGGGGGGGATCGGTCAGCCCCAGCATTTT
d_gene: -; abundance: -; v_gene: TRBV14; j_gene: TRBJ2-3; CDR3aa: CASSPLGAGGPNGHTQYF; CDR3nt: TGTGCCAGCAGCCCCCTGGGGGCCGGCGGTCCCAATGGTCATACGCAGTATTTT
d_gene: TRBD1; abundance: -; v_gene: TRBV7-9; j_gene: TRBJ1-4; CDR3aa: CASSLSGTANEKLFF; CDR3nt: TGTGCCAGCAGCTTATCGGGGACAGCTAATGAAAAACTGTTTTTT
d_gene: -; abundance: few; v_gene: TRBV4-1; j_gene: TRBJ2-7; CDR3aa: CASSQGSWAGTEQYF; CDR3nt: TGCGCCAGCAGCCAAGGTTCTTGGGCCGGTACCGAGCAGTACTTC
d_gene: TRBD2; abundance: -; v_gene: TRBV4-3; j_gene: TRBJ2-7; CDR3aa: CASSQELPLGLAGASSYEQYF; CDR3nt: TGCGCCAGCAGCCAAGAACTCCCCCTTGGGTTAGCGGGGGCGAGCTCCTACGAGCAGTACTTC
d_gene: TRBD1; abundance: -; v_gene: TRBV11-2; j_gene: TRBJ2-1; CDR3aa: CASTQGVTNEQFF; CDR3nt: TGTGCCAGCACACAGGGGGTGACGAATGAGCAGTTCTTC
d_gene: -; abundance: -; v_gene: TRBV7-2; j_gene: TRBJ1-1; CDR3aa: CASSVTRGTEAFF; CDR3nt: TGTGCCAGCAGCGTAACCAGGGGAACTGAAGCTTTCTTT
d_gene: -; abundance: -; v_gene: TRBV25-1; j_gene: TRBJ2-1; CDR3aa: CASSVDPSSYNEQFF; CDR3nt: TGTGCCAGCAGTGTGGACCCTAGCTCCTACAATGAGCAGTTCTTC
d_gene: -; abundance: -; v_gene: TRBV9; j_gene: TRBJ2-7; CDR3aa: CASSGGRDPRREQYF; CDR3nt: TGTGCCAGCAGCGGCGGCCGGGACCCACGCCGAGAGCAGTACTTC
d_gene: -; abundance: -; v_gene: TRBV6-1; j_gene: TRBJ2-6; CDR3aa: CASSEGGSGANVLTF; CDR3nt: TGTGCCAGCAGTGAAGGAGGGTCTGGGGCCAACGTCCTGACTTTC
d_gene: -; abundance: -; v_gene: TRBV2; j_gene: TRBJ1-1; CDR3aa: CASSTWGEAFF; CDR3nt: TGTGCCAGCAGTACCTGGGGTGAAGCTTTCTTT
d_gene: TRBD1; abundance: -; v_gene: TRBV6-5; j_gene: TRBJ1-2; CDR3aa: CASSYSGGQYGYTF; CDR3nt: TGTGCCAGCAGTTATTCAGGGGGTCAGTATGGCTACACCTTC
d_gene: -; abundance: -; v_gene: TRBV27; j_gene: TRBJ1-2; CDR3aa: CASSTGGAWGYTF; CDR3nt: TGTGCCAGCAGTACGGGGGGGGCTTGGGGCTACACCTTC
d_gene: -; abundance: -; v_gene: TRBV6-5; j_gene: TRBJ1-5; CDR3aa: CASSYSRGGQPQHF; CDR3nt: TGTGCCAGCAGTTACTCGAGGGGGGGACAGCCCCAGCATTTT
d_gene: -; abundance: -; v_gene: TRBV30; j_gene: TRBJ1-6; CDR3aa: CAWSKDNSPLHF; CDR3nt: TGTGCCTGGAGTAAGGATAATTCACCCCTCCACTTT
d_gene: -; abundance: -; v_gene: TRBV30; j_gene: TRBJ2-3; CDR3aa: CACPLRGGDTQYF; CDR3nt: TGTGCCTGCCCCCTAAGGGGGGGAGATACGCAGTATTTT
d_gene: -; abundance: -; v_gene: TRBV5-4; j_gene: TRBJ1-2; CDR3aa: CASAGDWGYGYTF; CDR3nt: TGTGCCAGCGCGGGGGACTGGGGCTATGGCTACACCTTC
d_gene: -; abundance: -; v_gene: TRBV7-7; j_gene: TRBJ2-5; CDR3aa: CASSPGPTDAETQYF; CDR3nt: TGTGCTAGCAGCCCCGGCCCCACAGATGCAGAGACCCAGTACTTC
d_gene: -; abundance: once; v_gene: TRBV25-1; j_gene: TRBJ1-3; CDR3aa: CASSVSGNTIYF; CDR3nt: TGTGCCAGCAGTGTTTCTGGAAACACCATATATTTT
d_gene: -; abundance: few; v_gene: TRBV7-2; j_gene: TRBJ1-2; CDR3aa: CASSLVIAVPGGYTF; CDR3nt: TGTGCCAGCAGCTTAGTCATAGCGGTTCCCGGCGGCTACACCTTC
d_gene: -; abundance: -; v_gene: TRBV4-2; j_gene: TRBJ1-6; CDR3aa: CASSQARGHNSPLHF; CDR3nt: TGTGCCAGCAGCCAAGCTCGGGGCCATAATTCACCCCTCCACTTT
d_gene: TRBD1; abundance: -; v_gene: TRBV18; j_gene: TRBJ1-1; CDR3aa: CASSPRQGRSAEAFF; CDR3nt: TGTGCCAGCTCACCCCGACAGGGGAGGTCGGCTGAAGCTTTCTTT
d_gene: -; abundance: -; v_gene: TRBV19; j_gene: TRBJ2-1; CDR3aa: CASSILRTSWNEQFF; CDR3nt: TGTGCCAGTAGTATCCTCCGGACTTCGTGGAATGAGCAGTTCTTC